In this sample, the clone carrying this T cell receptor (beta chain) turned up many times. TCRdb reprocessed the PCR reads with MiXCR, giving one entry per CDR3 protein. This table holds fewer than 20,000 distinct CDR3 sequences, roughly 50% found once. Time point denoted: after preoperative PTX-NDP chemotherapy. This record comes from a study of esophageal squamous cell carcinoma under preoperative chemotherapy. Study background: TCR repertoires were profiled from both peripheral blood T cells and tumor-infiltrating lymphocytes.

The CDR3 is made up of 16 amino acids. V shed 5 bases, J shed 6 bases, and the junction held 12 bases outside the gene matches. Germline assignment: CDR1 SGHTA and CDR2 FQGTGA. The chain is built from TRBV7-3 and TRBJ2-3, with 9 bases matching TRBD2. The sequence derives from a human donor with esophageal squamous cell carcinoma. The donor label of this sample is uncertain. The sample was taken from a patient given preoperative chemotherapy. For the CDR3, the DNA is TGTGCCAGCAGCCAGATAGCGGGAGACCTCAAGGATACGCAGTATTTT. This translates into CASSQIAGDLKDTQYF.